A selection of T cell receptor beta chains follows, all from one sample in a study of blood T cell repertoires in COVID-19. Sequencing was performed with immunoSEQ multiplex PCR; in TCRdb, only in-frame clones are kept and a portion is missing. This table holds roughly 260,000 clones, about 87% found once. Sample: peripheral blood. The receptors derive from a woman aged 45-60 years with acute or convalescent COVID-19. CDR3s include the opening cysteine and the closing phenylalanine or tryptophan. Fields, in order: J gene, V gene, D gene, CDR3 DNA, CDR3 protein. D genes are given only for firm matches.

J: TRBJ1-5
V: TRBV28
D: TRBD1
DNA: TGTGCCAGCAAGAGGGGAGAGGGGGCTGTGGTCAATCAGCCCCAGCATTTT
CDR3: CASKRGEGAVVNQPQHF

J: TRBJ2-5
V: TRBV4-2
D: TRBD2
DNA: TGTGCCAGCAGCCACGACTCCGTGGGACTAGCGGGAGTGGAGACCCAGTACTTC
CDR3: CASSHDSVGLAGVETQYF

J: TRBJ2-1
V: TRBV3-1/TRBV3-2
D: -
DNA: TGTGCCAGCAGCCAAGAATTAGGAGATTACAATGAGCAGTTCTTC
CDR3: CASSQELGDYNEQFF

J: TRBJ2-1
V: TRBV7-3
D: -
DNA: TGTGCCAGCAGCCTGACCGGGACTGCGCAGTTCTTC
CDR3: CASSLTGTAQFF

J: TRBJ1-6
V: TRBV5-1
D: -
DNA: TGCGCCAGCAGCTTGGTTCCAGGGAATTCACCCCTCCACTTT
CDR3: CASSLVPGNSPLHF

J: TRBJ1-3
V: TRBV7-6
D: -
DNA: TGTGCCAGCAGCCCACGTACGCTCGGGACTGGAAACACCATATATTTT
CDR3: CASSPRTLGTGNTIYF

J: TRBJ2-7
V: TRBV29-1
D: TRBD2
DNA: TGCAGCGGTAGCGGGAGACTTTCCCACGAGCAGTACTTC
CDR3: CSGSGRLSHEQYF

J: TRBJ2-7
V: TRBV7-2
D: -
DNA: TGTGCCAGCAGCTTAGCGGGCGACAAACGCTCTCACGAGCAGTACTTC
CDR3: CASSLAGDKRSHEQYF

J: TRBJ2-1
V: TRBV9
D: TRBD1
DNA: TGTGCCAGCAGCACCGAAGGGACAGGGGGTCCCTACAATGAGCAGTTCTTC
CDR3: CASSTEGTGGPYNEQFF

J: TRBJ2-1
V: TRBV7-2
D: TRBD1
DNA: TGTGCCAGCAGTCGGGGTCTACAGGGGGCGAGTGAGCAGTTCTTC
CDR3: CASSRGLQGASEQFF

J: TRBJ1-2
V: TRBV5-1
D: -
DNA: TGCGCCAGCAGATCTGTGACAGCTTACTATGGCTACACCTTC
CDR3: CASRSVTAYYGYTF

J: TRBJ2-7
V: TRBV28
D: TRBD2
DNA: TGTGCCAGCAGTTTGACGTCTAGCGGGTCCTACGAGCAGTACTTC
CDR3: CASSLTSSGSYEQYF

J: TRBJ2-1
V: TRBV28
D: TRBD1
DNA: TGTGCCAGCAGGGTCCATACAGGGGGGTTATACAATGAGCAGTTCTTC
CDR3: CASRVHTGGLYNEQFF

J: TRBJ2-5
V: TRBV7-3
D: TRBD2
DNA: TGTGCCAGCAGTTTCCTAGCGGGAGGGCCAGAAGAGACCCAGTACTTC
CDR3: CASSFLAGGPEETQYF

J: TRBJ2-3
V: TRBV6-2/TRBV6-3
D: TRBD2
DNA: TGTGCCAGCAGTTACTCCCCTAGCGGATGGGCAGATACGCAGTATTTT
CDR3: CASSYSPSGWADTQYF

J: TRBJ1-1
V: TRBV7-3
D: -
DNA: TGTGCCAGCAGCTTCCGGGGTGGGAACACTGAAGCTTTCTTT
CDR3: CASSFRGGNTEAFF